This T cell receptor beta chain was identified in a study of T cells after posttransplantation cyclophosphamide. General study points: Recipient CMV seropositivity and CMV reactivation strongly tracked TRB clonality. Later blood repertoires were often dominated by clones from the donor CD8+ memory compartment.

Cyclophosphamide on days +3 and +4 followed busulfan-fludarabine conditioning and a marrow graft. The V gene's germline CDR1 is MNHEY and CDR2 SVGAGI. This CDR3 is built from 15 residues. V was clipped by 6 bases and J by 1 base; unmatched bases: 7. With respect to this clone: Its antigen is currently unknown.

The protocol was immunoSEQ multiplex PCR, while the TCRdb copy is restricted to in-frame clones and leaves out a portion. The sample shows 8,500 to 13,000 clones, around nine tenths of them seen only once. The sample consisted of CD4+ T cells sorted from PBMCs, taken after allogeneic stem cell transplant with posttransplant cyclophosphamide. The V gene is TRBV6-5, the J gene TRBJ2-7; 9 bases agree with TRBD1. This TCR came from a male patient aged 25 to 39 who received an allogeneic stem cell transplant from a related donor, was CMV-positive, and had acute GVHD only. Some T cells may be graft donor cells. CDR3 DNA sequence: TGTGCCAGCAGGCCGGTGGGGACAGGGTCCTACGAGCAGTACTTC. Amino acids: CASRPVGTGSYEQYF.